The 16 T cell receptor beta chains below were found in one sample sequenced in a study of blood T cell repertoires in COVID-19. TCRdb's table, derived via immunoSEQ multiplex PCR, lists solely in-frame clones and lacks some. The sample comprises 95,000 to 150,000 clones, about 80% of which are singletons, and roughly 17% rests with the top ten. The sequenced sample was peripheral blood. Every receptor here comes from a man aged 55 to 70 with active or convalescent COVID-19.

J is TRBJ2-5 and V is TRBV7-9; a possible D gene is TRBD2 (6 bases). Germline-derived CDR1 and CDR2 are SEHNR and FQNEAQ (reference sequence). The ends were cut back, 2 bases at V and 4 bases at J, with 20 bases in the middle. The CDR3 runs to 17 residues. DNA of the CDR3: TGTGCCAGCAGCTTATCCATACATGGACTACATAGAGAGACCCAGTACTTC. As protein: CASSLSIHGLHRETQYF.

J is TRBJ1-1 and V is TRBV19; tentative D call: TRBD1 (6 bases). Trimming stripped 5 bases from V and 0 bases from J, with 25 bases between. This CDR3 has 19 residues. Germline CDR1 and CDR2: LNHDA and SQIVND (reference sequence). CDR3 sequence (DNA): TGTGCCAGTAGTTTCGGCCTCAGGGGCGTCGCTAAGATGAACACTGAAGCTTTCTTT. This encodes CASSFGLRGVAKMNTEAFF.

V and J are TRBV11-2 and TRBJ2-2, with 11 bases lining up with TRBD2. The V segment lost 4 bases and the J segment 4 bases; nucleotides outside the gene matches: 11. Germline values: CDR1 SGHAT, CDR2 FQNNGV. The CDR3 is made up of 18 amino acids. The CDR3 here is CASSSPETSGGFTGELFF. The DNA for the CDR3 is TGTGCCAGCAGCTCCCCGGAAACTAGCGGGGGATTCACCGGGGAGCTGTTTTTT.

The CDR3 DNA follows: TGTGCCAGCACCGGGACTAGCCTGGCCAATGAGCAGTTCTTC. This encodes CASTGTSLANEQFF. J is TRBJ2-1 and V is TRBV7-3; 9 bases match TRBD2. In germline, CDR1 is SGHTA, CDR2 FQGTGA. Trimming took 7 bases from V and 6 from J; bases not matched to a gene: 7. This CDR3 is built from 14 residues.

The CDR3 region is CASSVDLRAGGEVYGYTF. In DNA form, the CDR3 reads TGTGCCAGCAGCGTGGACTTGAGGGCAGGGGGCGAGGTCTATGGCTACACCTTC. V usage is TRBV9 and J usage is TRBJ1-2; 8 bases map to TRBD1. The CDR3 is 18 residues long. V dropped 2 bases and J dropped 4; count of bases not matched to a gene: 16. From germline, CDR1 is SGDLS and CDR2 YYNGEE.

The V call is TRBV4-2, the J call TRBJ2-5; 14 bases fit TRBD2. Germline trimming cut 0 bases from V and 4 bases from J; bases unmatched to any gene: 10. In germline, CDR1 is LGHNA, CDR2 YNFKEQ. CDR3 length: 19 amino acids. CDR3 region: CASSQDGGTSGSARETQYF. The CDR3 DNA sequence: TGTGCCAGCAGCCAAGATGGGGGGACTAGCGGGAGCGCGCGAGAGACCCAGTACTTC.

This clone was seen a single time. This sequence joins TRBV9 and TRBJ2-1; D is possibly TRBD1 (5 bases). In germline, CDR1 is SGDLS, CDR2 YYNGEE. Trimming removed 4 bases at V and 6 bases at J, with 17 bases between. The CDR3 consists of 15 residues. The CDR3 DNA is TGTGCCAGCAGCCAGGGTGCAGGGATAGGCAATGAGCAGTTCTTC. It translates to CASSQGAGIGNEQFF.

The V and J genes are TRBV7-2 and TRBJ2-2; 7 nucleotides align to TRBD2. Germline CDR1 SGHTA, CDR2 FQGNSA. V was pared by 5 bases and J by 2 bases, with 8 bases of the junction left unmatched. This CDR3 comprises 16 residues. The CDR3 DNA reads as TGTGCCAGCAGCCCAAGTTCGGGACTAAACACCGGGGAGCTGTTTTTT. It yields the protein CASSPSSGLNTGELFF.

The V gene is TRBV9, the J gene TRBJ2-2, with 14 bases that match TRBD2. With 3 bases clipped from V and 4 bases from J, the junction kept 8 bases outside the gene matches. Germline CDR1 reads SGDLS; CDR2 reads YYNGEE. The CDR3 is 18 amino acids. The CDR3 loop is CASSATSGRALVTGELFF. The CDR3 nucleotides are TGTGCCAGCAGCGCGACTAGCGGGAGGGCCTTGGTCACCGGGGAGCTGTTTTTT.

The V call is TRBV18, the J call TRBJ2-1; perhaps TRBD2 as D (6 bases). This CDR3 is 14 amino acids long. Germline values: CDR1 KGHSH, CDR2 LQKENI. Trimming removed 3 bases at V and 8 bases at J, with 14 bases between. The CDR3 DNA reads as TGTGCCAGCTCACCGGGCCTTGGAGGGGATGAGCAGTTCTTC. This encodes CASSPGLGGDEQFF.

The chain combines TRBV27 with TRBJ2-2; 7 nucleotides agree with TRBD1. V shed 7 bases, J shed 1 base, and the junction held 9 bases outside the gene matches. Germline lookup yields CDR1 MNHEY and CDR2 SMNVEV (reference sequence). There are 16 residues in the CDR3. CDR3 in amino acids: CASTPTGTENTGELFF. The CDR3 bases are TGTGCCAGCACCCCAACCGGGACAGAGAACACCGGGGAGCTGTTTTTT.

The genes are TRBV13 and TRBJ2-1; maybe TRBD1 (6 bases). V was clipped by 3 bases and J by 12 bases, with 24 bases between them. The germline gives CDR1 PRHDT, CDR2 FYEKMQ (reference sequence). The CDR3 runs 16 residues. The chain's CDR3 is CASSLGFGGTGRRQFF. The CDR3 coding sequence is TGTGCCAGCAGCTTGGGCTTTGGGGGTACAGGGCGGCGGCAGTTCTTC.

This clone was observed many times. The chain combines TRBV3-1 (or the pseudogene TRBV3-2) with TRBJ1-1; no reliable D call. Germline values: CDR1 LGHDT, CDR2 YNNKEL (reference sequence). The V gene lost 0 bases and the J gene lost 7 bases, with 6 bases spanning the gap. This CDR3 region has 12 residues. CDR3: CASSQEWSEAFF. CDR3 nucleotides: TGTGCCAGCAGCCAAGAGTGGAGTGAAGCTTTCTTT.

CDR3 in DNA: TGTGCCAGCAAAGCGGGCAACTCCTACGAGCAGTACTTC. Translation gives CASKAGNSYEQYF. The rearrangement joins TRBV6-5 to TRBJ2-7; D might be TRBD2 (6 bases). V lost 7 bases to trimming and J lost 0 bases, with 10 bases between them. Looked up from germline, CDR1 is MNHEY and CDR2 is SVGAGI. The CDR3 consists of 13 residues.

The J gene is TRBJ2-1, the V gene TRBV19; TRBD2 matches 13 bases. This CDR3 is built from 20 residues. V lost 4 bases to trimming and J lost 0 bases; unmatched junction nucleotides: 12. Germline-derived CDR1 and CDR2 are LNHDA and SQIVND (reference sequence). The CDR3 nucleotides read TGTGCCAGTAGTACCCTAGGACTAGCGGGAGTCTCGAGCTCCTACAATGAGCAGTTCTTC. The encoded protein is CASSTLGLAGVSSSYNEQFF.

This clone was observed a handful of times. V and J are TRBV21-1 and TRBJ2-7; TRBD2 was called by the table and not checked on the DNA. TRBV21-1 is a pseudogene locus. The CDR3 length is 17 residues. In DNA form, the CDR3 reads TGTGCCAGCAGCAAATACCCTCTCCTAGCGGGAGGCTACGAGCAGTACTTC. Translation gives CASSKYPLLAGGYEQYF.